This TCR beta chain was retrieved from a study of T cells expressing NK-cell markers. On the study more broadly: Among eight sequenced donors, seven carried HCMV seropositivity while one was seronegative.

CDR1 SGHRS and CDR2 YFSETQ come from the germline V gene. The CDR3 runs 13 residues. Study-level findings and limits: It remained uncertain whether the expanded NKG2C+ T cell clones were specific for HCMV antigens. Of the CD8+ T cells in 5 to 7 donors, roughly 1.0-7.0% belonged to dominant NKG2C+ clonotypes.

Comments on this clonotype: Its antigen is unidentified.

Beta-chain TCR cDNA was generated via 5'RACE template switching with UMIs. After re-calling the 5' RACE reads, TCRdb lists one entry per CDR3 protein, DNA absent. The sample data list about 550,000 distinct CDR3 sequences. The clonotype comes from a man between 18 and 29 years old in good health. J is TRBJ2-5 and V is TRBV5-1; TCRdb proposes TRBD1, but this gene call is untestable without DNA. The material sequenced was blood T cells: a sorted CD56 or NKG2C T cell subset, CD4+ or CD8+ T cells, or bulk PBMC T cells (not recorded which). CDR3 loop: CASSPTVRETQYF.